One sample yielded the 3 T cell receptor beta chains listed below, sequenced in a study of response to subunit inactivated influenza vaccine. Each CDR3 protein gets one entry after TCRdb re-called the RT-PCR reads with MiXCR. Here the sample spans about 620,000 distinct CDR3 sequences, 12% being singletons. The specimen comprised PBMCs from blood, sampled on the day of vaccination. Receptor source: a man aged 50 to 59 who received an inactivated influenza vaccine.

This clonotype showed up just once. DNA of the CDR3: TGTGCCAGCAGTTACGGGGGCTTCTCCTACGAGCAGTACTTC. Translated: CASSYGGFSYEQYF. The V call is TRBV6-2 or TRBV6-3, the J call TRBJ2-7; a possible D gene is TRBD1 (6 bases). From germline, CDR1 is MNHEY and CDR2 SVGEGT. The CDR3 extends over 14 amino acids. The V end was cut by 2 bases, the J end by 0 bases, with 8 bases between.

The chain joins TRBV20-1 to TRBJ2-7; 7 bases are shared with TRBD1. J gave up 0 bases and V 7 bases, and 6 bases lay outside the gene matches. Germline assignment: CDR1 DFQATT and CDR2 SNEGSKA (reference sequence). The CDR3 runs 13 residues. The CDR3 is CSGRTGHSYEQYF. For the CDR3, the DNA is TGCAGTGGCAGGACAGGTCACTCCTACGAGCAGTACTTC.

The chain uses TRBV20-1 and TRBJ2-7; 9 bases match TRBD1. The germline CDR1 and CDR2 sequences are DFQATT and SNEGSKA (reference sequence). The CDR3 consists of 13 residues. V lost 0 bases and J lost 5; bases outside the gene matches: 2. In nucleotides, the CDR3 is TGCAGTGCTAGAGAGACAGGGGGGGACGAGCAGTACTTC. Translated, it gives CSARETGGDEQYF.